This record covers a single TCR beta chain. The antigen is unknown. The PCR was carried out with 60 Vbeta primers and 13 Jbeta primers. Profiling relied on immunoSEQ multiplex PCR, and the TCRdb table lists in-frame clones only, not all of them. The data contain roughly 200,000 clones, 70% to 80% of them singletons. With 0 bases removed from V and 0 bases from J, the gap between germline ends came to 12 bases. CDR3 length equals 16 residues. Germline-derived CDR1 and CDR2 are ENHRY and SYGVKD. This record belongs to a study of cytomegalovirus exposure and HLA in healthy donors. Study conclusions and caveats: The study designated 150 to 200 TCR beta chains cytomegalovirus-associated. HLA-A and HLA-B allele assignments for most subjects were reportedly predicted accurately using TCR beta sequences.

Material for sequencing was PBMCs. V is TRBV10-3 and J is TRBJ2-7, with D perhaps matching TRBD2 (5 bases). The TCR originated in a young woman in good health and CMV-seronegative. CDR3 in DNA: TGTGCCATCAGTGAGTCAGGCGGGCCAAGCTCCTACGAGCAGTACTTC. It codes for CAISESGGPSSYEQYF.